This T cell receptor (beta chain) was recovered during a study of blood T cell repertoires in COVID-19. Generated by immunoSEQ multiplex PCR, the TCRdb table keeps only in-frame clones and is missing some. The sample includes 330,000 or so clones, about 92% of them seen just once. Germline CDR1 is MNHEY and CDR2 is SVGAGI. With V trimmed by 0 bases and J by 0 bases, 0 bases remained unmatched. The CDR3 runs 15 residues. The receptor's source is a woman aged 55-69 years with COVID-19, enrolled during active disease. What was sequenced was peripheral blood. The gene calls are TRBV6-5 and TRBJ1-1; the match to TRBD1 covers 8 bases. For the CDR3, the DNA is TGTGCCAGCAGTTACTCGGGACAGGTGAACACTGAAGCTTTCTTT. It is translated as CASSYSGQVNTEAFF.